Sequencing of this T cell receptor (beta chain) was carried out in a study of technical replicates of blood from a handful of donors. CDR3 length: 16 residues. Per germline, CDR1 SGHTA and CDR2 FQGNSA. The V gene end was trimmed by 5 bases and the J gene end by 7 bases; junction bases not matched to a gene: 10. TCRdb keeps only in-frame clones here, not all; method: immunoSEQ multiplex PCR. The sample carries over 50,000 clones, less than 98% recorded once. This TCR came from a human donor in good health. V gene TRBV7-2 combines with J gene TRBJ2-3; 12 bases match TRBD1. Input material: T cells isolated from PBMCs. The CDR3 region is CASSPLPGQGANTQYF. Written as DNA, the CDR3 is TGTGCCAGCAGCCCCCTCCCGGGACAGGGGGCCAATACGCAGTATTTT.